This T cell receptor (beta chain) was identified in a study of glioma-infiltrating T cells after dendritic cell vaccination. Trimming at V came to 0 bases and at J to 5 bases, leaving 10 bases not matched to a gene. The CDR3 spans 18 residues. Germline V gene data show CDR1 as GTSNPN and CDR2 as SVGIG (reference sequence). Profiled with immunoSEQ multiplex PCR; TCRdb holds only in-frame clones, not every one. The table lists tens of thousands of clones, about 85% of them singletons, with 8.5% in the top ten. Time point indicated: after dendritic cell vaccination, including at tumor progression/relapse.

The source material was blood, sampled after dendritic cell vaccination. V is TRBV30 and J is TRBJ2-5; 15 nucleotides line up with TRBD2. This sequence originates from a human donor with glioblastoma. CDR3 in amino acids: CAWSVLRTSGRAGETQYF. CDR3 sequence (DNA): TGTGCCTGGAGTGTATTGAGGACTAGCGGGAGGGCCGGGGAGACCCAGTACTTC.